Each of the 23 T cell receptor beta chains below was sequenced from the same sample in a study of blood T cell repertoires in COVID-19. Repertoires were generated with immunoSEQ multiplex PCR, while TCRdb's copy carries only in-frame clones and drops some. The sample shows around 300,000 clones, about 83% of them seen only once. The sample comprised peripheral blood. Receptors were obtained from a woman aged 50 to 65 who had recovered from COVID-19.

This sequence joins TRBV9 and TRBJ1-6; no definite D call. This CDR3 is 13 amino acids long. V was clipped by 4 bases and J by 8 bases, with 10 bases between them. Germline V lookup: CDR1 SGDLS, CDR2 YYNGEE. The CDR3 sequence: CASSPSPDSPLHF. In nucleotides, the CDR3 is TGTGCCAGCAGCCCGAGCCCGGATTCACCCCTCCACTTT.

J is TRBJ2-5 and V is TRBV19, with 12 bases matching TRBD2. The CDR3 contains 17 residues. The V segment lost 2 bases and the J segment 5 bases; nucleotides outside the gene matches: 9. Germline values: CDR1 LNHDA, CDR2 SQIVND (reference sequence). CDR3 DNA: TGTGCCAGTAGTATACGGGCTAGCGGGGGGGTCATGGAGACCCAGTACTTC. Translation: CASSIRASGGVMETQYF.

This chain joins TRBV28 and TRBJ1-1, with D tentatively TRBD1 (5 bases). Per germline, CDR1 MDHEN and CDR2 SYDVKM. This CDR3 region has 15 residues. The ends were cut back, 4 bases at V and 3 bases at J, with 15 bases in the middle. DNA of the CDR3: TGTGCCAGCAGTTCCCACGGGGGAGTTCACACTGAAGCTTTCTTT. Protein product: CASSSHGGVHTEAFF.

The V call is TRBV15, the J call TRBJ2-2, with 9 nucleotides matching TRBD1. Germline lookup yields CDR1 LNHNV and CDR2 YYDKDF (reference sequence). V shed 2 bases and J 5 bases; nucleotides not matched to a gene: 6. The CDR3 length is 16 residues. As DNA, the CDR3 is TGTGCCACCAGCAGACCGGGACAGGGTATTACCGGGGAGCTGTTTTTT. Encoded protein: CATSRPGQGITGELFF.

This clone has only a few counts. The chain carries TRBV7-9 and TRBJ2-7; 8 nucleotides agree with TRBD2. The CDR3 has 15 residues. Germline CDR1 reads SEHNR; CDR2 reads FQNEAQ (reference sequence). The V and J ends lost 1 base and 3 bases, in that order; junction bases with no gene match: 5. The CDR3 bases are TGTGCCAGCAGCTTAGAAGGGACTAGTATCTACGAGCAGTACTTC. The encoded protein is CASSLEGTSIYEQYF.

This chain uses TRBV18 with TRBJ2-1; 11 bases map to TRBD2. Germline V CDR1 and CDR2: KGHSH, LQKENI. The CDR3 extends over 15 amino acids. V gave up 6 bases and J gave up 5 bases; unmatched junction bases: 6. In nucleotides, the CDR3 is TGTGCCAGCTCGCAACTAGCGGGAGCCAACAATGAGCAGTTCTTC. Encoded protein: CASSQLAGANNEQFF.

In DNA form, the CDR3 reads TGTGCCAGCAGCAGTCACTCCGGCTCGGAGCCAGATACGCAGTATTTT. Its protein is CASSSHSGSEPDTQYF. J is TRBJ2-3 and V is TRBV7-9, with D unresolved. Trimming took 5 bases from V and 4 from J, leaving 19 bases between them. The germline gives CDR1 SEHNR, CDR2 FQNEAQ (reference sequence). This CDR3 region has 16 residues.

This chain links TRBV6-2 or TRBV6-3 with TRBJ2-7; 12 positions agree with TRBD2. Per the germline V gene, CDR1 is MNHEY and CDR2 is SVGEGT. This CDR3 has 17 amino acids. With V trimmed by 0 bases and J by 4 bases, 7 bases remained unmatched. The DNA of the CDR3 is TGTGCCAGCAGTTACTCGTTGACTAGCGGGAGTAGGTACGAGCAGTACTTC. Translated, it gives CASSYSLTSGSRYEQYF.

The rearrangement uses TRBV2 and TRBJ2-1; D is perhaps TRBD2 (6 bases). The V gene's germline CDR1 is SNHLY and CDR2 FYNNEI. The CDR3 is 15 amino acids. The V and J ends lost 4 bases and 2 bases respectively, with 12 bases between them. DNA for the CDR3: TGTGCCAGCAGTGTGGGCGGGAAGCCCTACAATGAGCAGTTCTTC. Translating gives CASSVGGKPYNEQFF.

This chain connects TRBV19 to TRBJ2-7, with D perhaps matching TRBD1 (6 bases). Germline V gene lookup returns CDR1 LNHDA and CDR2 SQIVND (reference sequence). CDR3 length: 15 amino acids. Trimming removed 4 bases from V and 3 bases from J, with 16 bases in between. The CDR3 nucleotides are TGTGCCAGTAGTAAGGGGGTCCTACCAGACTACGAGCAGTACTTC. This sequence encodes CASSKGVLPDYEQYF.

The chain combines TRBV11-1 with TRBJ1-1; D call uncertain. The CDR3 covers 13 residues. Trimming cost V 1 base and J 5 bases, with 8 bases left between them. Germline CDR1 is SGHAT and CDR2 is FQDESV (reference sequence). CDR3 protein: CASSLDRGTEAFF. In DNA, the CDR3 is TGTGCCAGCAGCTTAGACCGGGGAACTGAAGCTTTCTTT.

The chain recombines TRBV7-8 with TRBJ1-3; D might be TRBD1 (6 bases). In germline, CDR1 is SGHVS, CDR2 FQNEAQ. With 6 bases removed from V and 3 bases from J, the gap between germline ends came to 21 bases. The CDR3 spans 17 residues. CDR3 sequence (DNA): TGTGCCAGCAGTTTCACTCCACAGGGTCACAGTGGAAACACCATATATTTT. This sequence encodes CASSFTPQGHSGNTIYF. The variable domain in full, with the rest retrieved from reference TRBV7-8 and TRBJ1-3, is GAGVSQSPRYKVAKRGQDVALRCDPISGHVSLFWYQQALGQGPEFLTYFQNEAQLDKSGLPSDRFFAERPEGSVSTLKIQRTQQEDSAVYLCASSFTPQGHSGNTIYFGEGSWLTVV.

The chain has TRBV19 and TRBJ1-1; 10 positions match TRBD1. The trim removed 4 bases at V and 5 bases at J, leaving 1 base unmatched. Germline CDR1 LNHDA, CDR2 SQIVND (reference sequence). The CDR3 length is 13 residues. CDR3 bases: TGTGCCAGTAGTACGGACAGGGGGACTGAAGCTTTCTTT. Its translation: CASSTDRGTEAFF.

V usage is TRBV29-1 and J usage is TRBJ2-2; D is perhaps TRBD1 (5 bases). Germline lookup yields CDR1 SQVTM and CDR2 ANQGSEA. Trimming pared 5 bases from V and 5 bases from J, leaving 12 bases between. There are 13 residues in the CDR3. The CDR3 region is CSVPQGSTGELFF. As DNA, the CDR3 is TGCAGCGTTCCCCAGGGTTCTACCGGGGAGCTGTTTTTT.

The genes are TRBV11-2 and TRBJ2-1, with 8 bases fitting TRBD2. The CDR3 has 16 amino acids. The V segment lost 1 base and the J segment 2 bases; nucleotides outside the gene matches: 4. CDR1 SGHAT and CDR2 FQNNGV come from the germline V gene. The CDR3 sequence: CASSLGAGGPYNEQFF. Here the CDR3 DNA reads TGTGCCAGCAGCTTAGGGGCGGGAGGTCCCTACAATGAGCAGTTCTTC.

V gene TRBV30 combines with J gene TRBJ2-7; 8 bases map to TRBD1. From germline, CDR1 is GTSNPN and CDR2 SVGIG (reference sequence). The junction had 16 bases not matched to a gene; V was cut back by 5 bases and J by 7 bases. The CDR3 is 15 amino acids. The CDR3 protein is CAWDGRSTGVGEQYF. The CDR3 region has the DNA TGTGCCTGGGACGGACGGTCGACAGGGGTAGGGGAGCAGTACTTC.

The CDR3 DNA sequence: TGTGCCAGCAGCCTCAACCCGGGGGAGGGGGAGCTGTTTTTT. This codes for CASSLNPGEGELFF. The chain employs TRBV7-3 and TRBJ2-2, with a weak D call TRBD2 (6 bases). V lost 5 bases to trimming and J lost 8 bases, with 15 bases between them. The CDR3 has 14 residues. Germline loops: CDR1 SGHTA, CDR2 FQGTGA.

This chain uses TRBV7-2 with TRBJ2-7; D might be TRBD1 (5 bases). The CDR3 is 13 residues long. Trimming pared 5 bases from V and 0 bases from J, leaving 8 bases between. Germline V gene sequence: CDR1 SGHTA, CDR2 FQGNSA. CDR3 bases: TGTGCCAGCAGCCCGGACAACTCCTACGAGCAGTACTTC. This gives the protein CASSPDNSYEQYF.

The gene calls are TRBV29-1 and TRBJ2-3, with TRBD2 matching over 9 bases. J was trimmed by 4 bases and V by 4 bases; bases with no gene match: 9. The germline V gene encodes CDR1 SQVTM and CDR2 ANQGSEA. The length of the CDR3 is 15 residues. The CDR3, as DNA: TGCAGCGTTGTTGGGCTAGCGGGGTATCCAGATACGCAGTATTTT. Residues: CSVVGLAGYPDTQYF.

The J gene is TRBJ2-7, the V gene TRBV3-1 (or the pseudogene TRBV3-2); D might be TRBD2 (5 bases). V lost 3 bases and J lost 8, with 29 bases in between. Germline CDR1 is LGHDT and CDR2 is YNNKEL (reference sequence). CDR3 length: 18 amino acids. The CDR3 spells CASSQMHPGGPTFEKQYF. Written as DNA, the CDR3 is TGTGCCAGCAGCCAGATGCATCCGGGCGGGCCTACATTTGAAAAGCAGTACTTC.

This clone was picked up one time. The chain links TRBV6-8 to TRBJ1-2, with D maybe TRBD1 (5 bases). Trimming took off 7 bases at V and 7 bases at J, with 22 bases between the two ends. Germline assignment: CDR1 MNHGY and CDR2 SAAAGT. The CDR3 length is 15 residues. CDR3 DNA sequence: TGTGCCAGCACTCCTTATCCTATTAGGCAGGGTGGCTACACCTTC. Translating gives CASTPYPIRQGGYTF.

This chain links TRBV24-1 with TRBJ2-3, with D tentatively TRBD1 (5 bases). CDR3 length: 14 amino acids. Germline V lookup: CDR1 KGHDR, CDR2 SFDVKD. Trimming took 3 bases from V and 3 from J, leaving 9 bases between them. The CDR3 is CATSDQGSTDTQYF. CDR3 DNA sequence: TGTGCCACCAGTGATCAGGGTAGTACAGATACGCAGTATTTT.

The rearrangement joins TRBV5-1 to TRBJ1-1; D perhaps matches TRBD1 (6 bases). Germline CDR1 SGHRS, CDR2 YFSETQ. The V end was cut by 1 base, the J end by 4 bases, with 14 bases between. CDR3 length: 15 residues. CDR3 nucleotides: TGCGCCAGCAGCTTGTATAACAGGGCGAGCACTGAAGCTTTCTTT. Translating gives CASSLYNRASTEAFF. Together with reference TRBV5-1 and TRBJ1-1, the CDR3 gives the full variable domain: KAGVTQTPRYLIKTRGQQVTLSCSPISGHRSVSWYQQTPGQGLQFLFEYFSETQRNKGNFPGRFSGRQFSNSRSEMNVSTLELGDSALYLCASSLYNRASTEAFFGQGTRLTVV.